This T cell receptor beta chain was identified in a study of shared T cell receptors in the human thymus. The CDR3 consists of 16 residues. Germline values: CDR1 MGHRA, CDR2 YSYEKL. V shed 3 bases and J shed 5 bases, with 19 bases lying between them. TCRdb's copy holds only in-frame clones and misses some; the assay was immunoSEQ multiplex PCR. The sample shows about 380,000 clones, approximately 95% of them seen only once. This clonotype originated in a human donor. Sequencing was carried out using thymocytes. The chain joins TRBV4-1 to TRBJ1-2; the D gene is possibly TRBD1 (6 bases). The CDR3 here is CASSHVLRGAGYGYTF. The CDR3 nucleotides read TGCGCCAGCAGCCACGTTTTACGGGGGGCCGGGTATGGCTACACCTTC.